These T cell receptor beta chains were read from a single sample in a study of regulatory and conventional T cells in RAG deficiency. Sequencing was performed with immunoSEQ multiplex PCR; in TCRdb, only in-frame clones are kept and a portion is missing. The sample comprises around 10,000 clones, roughly 90% of which are singletons, and roughly 1.3% rests with the top ten. These same records also appear under a second study, on regulatory T cells.

The sample taken for sequencing was Tregs sorted from blood. These TCRs come from a human donor in good health. CDR3s include the opening cysteine and the closing phenylalanine or tryptophan. The D gene is left open where the match is weak. Size is stated for part of the rows, as once, few or many counts, or as a class when the clone is expanded.

>NA|NA|TRBJ2-7|TRBV7-2
CASSLMGGAVPEQYF
TGTGCCAGCAGCTTAATGGGGGGGGCAGTCCCCGAGCAGTACTTC
>once|TRBD1|TRBJ1-2|TRBV6-1
CASGERQGDYGYTF
TGTGCCAGCGGGGAAAGACAGGGGGACTATGGCTACACCTTC
>NA|NA|TRBJ2-7|TRBV7-2
CASSLGPGAGYEQYF
TGTGCCAGCAGCTTAGGGCCAGGGGCTGGCTACGAGCAGTACTTC
>NA|NA|TRBJ2-2|TRBV5-6
CASSQPRDLITGELFF
TGTGCCAGCAGCCAGCCCCGGGACCTAATAACCGGGGAGCTGTTTTTT
>NA|TRBD1|TRBJ1-4|TRBV6-6
CASSTRGETNEKLFF
TGTGCCAGCAGTACCAGGGGGGAAACTAATGAAAAACTGTTTTTT
>NA|NA|TRBJ1-1|TRBV9
CASSVDVRDTEAFF
TGTGCCAGCAGCGTAGACGTCAGAGACACTGAAGCTTTCTTT
>NA|NA|TRBJ1-3|TRBV5-6
CASSQSPTYYSGNTIYF
TGTGCCAGCAGTCAGAGCCCCACATACTACTCTGGAAACACCATATATTTT
>NA|TRBD2|TRBJ2-7|TRBV15
CATSPRGGAYEQYF
TGTGCCACCAGCCCAAGGGGAGGGGCCTACGAGCAGTACTTC
>NA|NA|TRBJ2-2|TRBV19
CASLAVAGTPGELFF
TGTGCCAGCCTCGCAGTTGCGGGGACCCCCGGGGAGCTGTTTTTT
>NA|NA|TRBJ2-7|TRBV11-3
CASSPLSADYEQYF
TGTGCCAGCAGCCCTCTCTCGGCGGATTACGAGCAGTACTTC
>few|NA|TRBJ1-2|TRBV19
CASTETSARYGYGYTF
TGTGCCAGTACGGAGACTTCAGCCCGGTACGGCTATGGCTACACCTTC
>once|NA|TRBJ2-7|TRBV5-4
CASSLGHEQYF
TGTGCCAGCAGCTTGGGCCACGAGCAGTACTTC
>NA|NA|TRBJ2-1|TRBV9
CASSATYPYNEQFF
TGTGCCAGCAGCGCGACTTACCCTTACAATGAGCAGTTCTTC
>few|NA|TRBJ2-2|TRBV19
CASLKTYNTGELFF
TGTGCCAGTCTGAAGACATATAACACCGGGGAGCTGTTTTTT
>NA|NA|TRBJ1-4|TRBV6-5
CASSYGGISHEKLFF
TGTGCCAGCAGTTACGGGGGGATTTCGCATGAAAAACTGTTTTTT
>NA|TRBD2|TRBJ2-3|TRBV5-1
CASSLAWGGRSSSTDTQYF
TGCGCCAGCAGCTTGGCCTGGGGCGGGAGGTCCTCTAGCACAGATACGCAGTATTTT
>few|NA|TRBJ1-6|TRBV5-1
CASSLGDVSPLHF
TGCGCCAGCAGCTTGGGAGATGTTTCACCCCTCCACTTT
>NA|NA|TRBJ1-1|TRBV6-1
CASSPTGHPNTEAFF
TGTGCCAGCAGTCCCACGGGACATCCGAACACTGAAGCTTTCTTT
>NA|NA|TRBJ2-7|TRBV5-1
CASSSEFLGAEQYF
TGCGCCAGCAGCTCAGAATTCCTAGGTGCCGAGCAGTACTTC
>few|TRBD2|TRBJ2-5|TRBV5-4
CASSPGLAQETQYF
TGTGCCAGCAGCCCGGGACTAGCCCAAGAGACCCAGTACTTC
>NA|NA|TRBJ2-5|TRBV11-2
CASSLSGRETQYF
TGTGCCAGCAGCTTGTCAGGAAGAGAGACCCAGTACTTC
>NA|NA|TRBJ2-1|TRBV29-1
CSVGLYNEQFF
TGCAGCGTTGGACTCTACAATGAGCAGTTCTTC
>NA|NA|TRBJ2-3|TRBV30
CAWSVPGLNTQYF
TGTGCCTGGAGTGTACCCGGGCTAAATACGCAGTATTTT
>NA|NA|TRBJ2-7|TRBV2
CASNSLAEQYF
TGTGCCAGCAATTCCCTCGCCGAGCAGTACTTC
>NA|NA|TRBJ2-7|TRBV14
CASSQGAWYEQYF
TGTGCCAGCAGCCAGGGGGCTTGGTACGAGCAGTACTTC
>NA|NA|TRBJ1-3|TRBV5-1
CASSPVGRGTGNTIYF
TGCGCCAGCAGCCCCGTCGGTCGGGGAACTGGAAACACCATATATTTT
>NA|TRBD1|TRBJ1-2|TRBV9
CASSVGPSAGGIYGYTF
TGTGCCAGCAGCGTAGGCCCTTCGGCAGGGGGGATTTATGGCTACACCTTC
>NA|NA|TRBJ2-2|TRBV29-1
CSVGQVTTGELFF
TGCAGCGTTGGACAGGTAACCACCGGGGAGCTGTTTTTT
>NA|TRBD2|TRBJ2-7|TRBV11-2
CASSLTSGSIEQYF
TGTGCCAGCAGCCTTACTAGCGGGAGTATCGAGCAGTACTTC
>NA|TRBD2|TRBJ2-7|TRBV6-5
CASSLGLANEQYF
TGTGCCAGCAGTTTGGGACTAGCGAACGAGCAGTACTTC
>NA|NA|TRBJ2-1|TRBV19
CASSTSSRREQFF
TGTGCCAGTAGTACCTCTTCGAGAAGGGAGCAGTTCTTC
>NA|TRBD1|TRBJ2-7|TRBV7-9
CASSLEGQQYEQYF
TGTGCCAGCAGCTTAGAGGGACAGCAATACGAGCAGTACTTC
>NA|TRBD1|TRBJ1-2|TRBV5-1
CASSTDRSGYTF
TGCGCCAGCAGCACGGACAGGTCTGGCTACACCTTC
>NA|NA|TRBJ1-2|TRBV11-2
CASSLDYGYTF
TGTGCCAGCAGCTTAGACTATGGCTACACCTTC
>once|NA|TRBJ1-1|TRBV2
CASSQQGKDTEAFF
TGTGCCAGCAGTCAACAGGGAAAGGACACTGAAGCTTTCTTT
>NA|TRBD1|TRBJ1-2|TRBV6-1
CASSDRTGGYNGYTF
TGTGCCAGCAGTGATAGGACAGGGGGCTACAATGGCTACACCTTC
>NA|NA|TRBJ2-7|TRBV10-3
CAISESGDEKYF
TGTGCCATCAGTGAGTCAGGGGACGAGAAGTACTTC
>NA|NA|TRBJ2-1|TRBV25-1
CASSHQGEQFF
TGTGCCAGCAGTCACCAGGGGGAGCAGTTCTTC
>NA|NA|TRBJ2-1|TRBV11-3
CASSLGRGPYNEQFF
TGTGCCAGCAGCTTAGGCAGGGGCCCCTACAATGAGCAGTTCTTC
>NA|TRBD2|TRBJ2-5|TRBV11-2
CASSLGSWTALAGGETQYF
TGTGCCAGCAGCTTGGGAAGCTGGACGGCCCTAGCGGGCGGGGAGACCCAGTACTTC
>NA|NA|TRBJ1-1|TRBV19
CASSIDSRRGTFF
TGTGCCAGTAGTATAGATTCACGGAGAGGGACTTTCTTT
>NA|TRBD2|TRBJ2-1|TRBV27
CASRGGADNEQFF
TGTGCCAGCCGGGGAGGGGCCGACAATGAGCAGTTCTTC
>once|NA|TRBJ1-5|TRBV15
CATSIGNSNQPQHF
TGTGCCACCAGCATTGGGAATAGCAATCAGCCCCAGCATTTT
>NA|TRBD2|TRBJ2-7|TRBV13
CASSPPRTSGGPNEQYF
TGTGCCAGCAGCCCCCCGAGGACTAGCGGGGGGCCCAACGAGCAGTACTTC
>NA|NA|TRBJ1-2|TRBV19
CASSIDGRGRRLYGYTF
TGTGCCAGTAGTATAGACGGGAGGGGCCGCAGACTCTATGGCTACACCTTC
>once|NA|TRBJ2-7|TRBV25-1
CASSEGQVRGEQYF
TGTGCCAGCAGTGAGGGTCAGGTCCGGGGGGAGCAGTACTTC
>NA|TRBD2|TRBJ2-2|TRBV11-3
CASTWTSGATGELFF
TGTGCCAGCACGTGGACTAGCGGGGCCACCGGGGAGCTGTTTTTT
>NA|NA|TRBJ2-4|TRBV11-2
CASSYWSGPAKNIQYF
TGTGCCAGCAGCTACTGGAGCGGGCCAGCCAAAAACATTCAGTACTTC